Listed below are T cell receptor beta chains from one sample, sequenced in a study of tumor-infiltrating lymphocytes in primary liver carcinoma. TCRdb re-called the multiplex PCR reads through MiXCR, storing one row per CDR3 protein. The profile shows about 120,000 distinct CDR3 sequences, around two thirds of them singletons. What was sequenced was tumor-adjacent normal liver tissue. The receptors stem from a woman aged 60-75 years with primary liver carcinoma and hepatitis B virus infection. Each CDR3 is given with its conserved first and last residue. A D gene is named only where the DNA matches it firmly. Clone sizes are given selectively: once, few, many, or a class where the clone is expanded.

d_call,cdr3_length,v_call,j_call,clone_size,cdr3_nt,cdr3_aa
NA,17,TRBV5-6,TRBJ2-1,once,TGTGACAGCAGCACGGCCGGGACTTCGAGTTCCTACAATGAGCAATTCTTC,CDSSTAGTSSSYNEQFF
TRBD2,19,TRBV4-1,TRBJ2-4,NA,TGCGCCGGCAACCAAGAGAGAGGACTAGCGCGAGGGGCCAAAAACATTCAGTACTTC,CAGNQERGLARGAKNIQYF
TRBD1,14,TRBV30,TRBJ1-2,many,TGTGCCTGGAGTAGGACAGGGGGTAACTATGGCTACACCTTC,CAWSRTGGNYGYTF
TRBD1,15,TRBV5-1,TRBJ1-1,many,TGCGCCAGCAGCTTGACGGGACAGCAATACACTGAAGCTTTCTTT,CASSLTGQQYTEAFF
NA,14,TRBV24-1,TRBJ2-2,NA,TGTGCCACCAGTGACCCAAACAGTGGTCGGGAGCTGTTTTTT,CATSDPNSGRELFF
NA,15,TRBV11-2,TRBJ2-2,NA,TGTGCTAGCAGCCGGGCTAGTGGGAGCGGCAGGGAGCTGTTTTTT,CASSRASGSGRELFF
NA,15,TRBV6-1,TRBJ2-1,NA,TGTGTCAGCAGCCGTTGGGAGGCCGGATACAATGAGCAGTTCTTC,CVSSRWEAGYNEQFF
TRBD1,15,TRBV12-3/TRBV12-4,TRBJ2-7,once,TGTCCCAACAGTTCCGGGACAGGGAGTATTAGCGAGCAGTACTTC,CPNSSGTGSISEQYF
NA,13,TRBV6-1,TRBJ1-1,NA,TGTGTCAGCAGTGAACCCAGGAACACAGAAGCTTTCTTT,CVSSEPRNTEAFF
NA,12,TRBV6-5,TRBJ2-3,NA,TGTGCCAACAGTAAAGCCTCCGGTACGCAGTGTTTT,CANSKASGTQCF
TRBD1,13,TRBV12-3/TRBV12-4,TRBJ2-1,NA,TGTGCCAGCAGTTTAGCGCAGGATAGGGGGCAGTCCTTC,CASSLAQDRGQSF
TRBD2,16,TRBV28,TRBJ2-1,NA,TGTGCCAGCAGTGGGACGGGAGGCAACTCCTACAATGTGCAGTTCTTC,CASSGTGGNSYNVQFF
NA,12,TRBV13,TRBJ1-1,many,TGTGCCAGCAGGGGTCTGGGAACTGAAGCTTTCTTT,CASRGLGTEAFF
NA,13,TRBV2,TRBJ1-6,NA,TGTGCCAGCAGTGAAGGGAGATCCTCACCCCTCCACTTT,CASSEGRSSPLHF
NA,15,TRBV6-1,TRBJ2-7,many,TGTGCCAGCAGTGTGGTACAGGGAGGCAACGACGAGCAGTACTTC,CASSVVQGGNDEQYF
TRBD1,16,TRBV18,TRBJ2-5,few,TGTGCCAGCTCACTCGACAGGGTGTTACGACAAGAGACCCAGTACTTC,CASSLDRVLRQETQYF
NA,15,TRBV5-1,TRBJ2-3,NA,TGCGCCAGCAGCTTGGATCCGAGTAGCACAGATACGCAGTATTTT,CASSLDPSSTDTQYF